A single sample is the source of the 6 T cell receptor beta chains below, sequenced in a study of blood T cell repertoires in COVID-19. Method: immunoSEQ multiplex PCR; TCRdb's copy keeps in-frame clones and lacks some. The sample lists about 14,000 clones; 87% were seen once. Sequencing was performed on peripheral blood. Receptors were obtained from a human donor with active COVID-19. The donor label of this sample is uncertain.

The chain uses TRBV4-1 and TRBJ2-7; tentative D call: TRBD1 (6 bases). This CDR3 has 16 amino acids. Trimming left V 4 bases short and J 0 bases short, with 16 bases between. The germline V gene encodes CDR1 MGHRA and CDR2 YSYEKL. This CDR3 is CASSPVLTGSSYEQYF. The DNA of the CDR3 is TGCGCCAGCAGCCCCGTCCTGACAGGAAGCTCCTACGAGCAGTACTTC.

The chain is built from TRBV10-3 and TRBJ1-3; D might be TRBD1 (6 bases). V lost 10 bases to trimming and J lost 0 bases, with 13 bases between them. Germline V gene lookup returns CDR1 ENHRY and CDR2 SYGVKD. CDR3 length: 14 residues. DNA of the CDR3: TGTGCCAGCGAGGACAGCAGCTCTGGAAACACCATATATTTT. It translates to CASEDSSSGNTIYF.

The chain joins TRBV28 to TRBJ1-6; D gene uncertain. The germline V gene encodes CDR1 MDHEN and CDR2 SYDVKM. V shed 8 bases and J shed 9 bases, with 11 bases lying between them. There are 12 residues in the CDR3. CDR3 coding DNA: TGTGCCAGCTCAGGAGAGGGTTCACCCCTCCACTTT. Translating it yields CASSGEGSPLHF.

J is TRBJ1-1 and V is TRBV2; 8 nucleotides align to TRBD1. Germline V gene lookup returns CDR1 SNHLY and CDR2 FYNNEI. The length of the CDR3 is 16 residues. J gave up 0 bases and V 6 bases, and 9 bases lay outside the gene matches. CDR3 DNA sequence: TGTGCCAGCAGGGGCAGGGGGCGAATTCTGAACACTGAAGCTTTCTTT. Protein product: CASRGRGRILNTEAFF.

The chain recombines TRBV6-5 with TRBJ2-5; D might be TRBD1 (6 bases). Per the germline V gene, CDR1 is MNHEY and CDR2 is SVGAGI. This CDR3 region has 12 residues. The ends were cut back, 5 bases at V and 5 bases at J, with 9 bases in the middle. In DNA form, the CDR3 reads TGTGCCAGCAGTCCAGGGGCTGAGACCCAGTACTTC. Translated, it gives CASSPGAETQYF.

This chain joins TRBV10-3 and TRBJ1-6; 8 nucleotides align to TRBD1. Germline CDR1 and CDR2: ENHRY and SYGVKD. This CDR3 region has 14 residues. V lost 10 bases and J lost 10; bases outside the gene matches: 12. In DNA form, the CDR3 reads TGTGCCACCCTCGAGGACAGGGTAACCTCACCCCTCCACTTT. Amino acids: CATLEDRVTSPLHF.